This T cell receptor (beta chain) was retrieved from a study of T cell responses to AZD1222 COVID-19 vaccine. As for the study in general: It was second doses at about 4 or about 12 weeks that were pooled.

For this clone: What it binds is not known.

TCRdb's copy holds only in-frame clones and misses some; the assay was immunoSEQ multiplex PCR. The sample lists 130,000 to 150,000 clones, 92% occurring once. This CDR3 contains 15 residues. Trimming at V came to 6 bases and at J to 4 bases, leaving 7 bases not matched to a gene. Germline assignment: CDR1 LNHNV and CDR2 YYDKDF (reference sequence). Study-wide results and caveats: Epitopes outside B.1.351 and B.1.1.7 mutated regions reportedly drew nearly half of spike TCRs. The donor cohort was predominantly white British with a female majority, and clonal diversity may have been underestimated.

Sequences were derived from peripheral blood, sampled on day 0 of AZD1222 vaccination. This chain links TRBV15 with TRBJ2-2, with 8 bases that match TRBD1. This receptor was obtained from an adult in good health. DNA for the CDR3: TGTGCCACCAGGGTGGTACAGGGGGGCACCGGGGAGCTGTTTTTT. Its translation: CATRVVQGGTGELFF.